These T cell receptor beta chains were read from a single sample in a study of cytomegalovirus exposure and HLA in healthy donors. Assay: immunoSEQ multiplex PCR; the TCRdb copy retains only in-frame clones and omits some. The data show over 90,000 clones, 64% seen once. The sample taken for sequencing was PBMCs. These receptors all stem from a man aged 60 to 69 in good health and CMV-seronegative. Both conserved end residues are part of each CDR3. A D gene is named only where the DNA matches it firmly. Clone size is shown for a subset of rows, as once, few, many or a class of expanded clone.

v_gene: TRBV6-1; d_gene: TRBD1; j_gene: TRBJ2-5; abundance: few; CDR3nt: TGTGCCAGCACGAGGGGGCACCAAGAGACCCAGTACTTC; CDR3aa: CASTRGHQETQYF
v_gene: TRBV7-3; d_gene: TRBD1; j_gene: TRBJ1-1; abundance: -; CDR3nt: TGTGCCAGCAGCTTTACAGGGGACAAGGACACTGAAGCTTTCTTT; CDR3aa: CASSFTGDKDTEAFF
v_gene: TRBV11-3; d_gene: -; j_gene: TRBJ1-1; abundance: -; CDR3nt: TGTGCCAGCAGTGTCCTGGGGAGGAACACTGAAGCTTTCTTT; CDR3aa: CASSVLGRNTEAFF
v_gene: TRBV19; d_gene: -; j_gene: TRBJ1-1; abundance: few; CDR3nt: TGTGCCAGTAGTATGGACAGTTCCACTGAAGCTTTCTTT; CDR3aa: CASSMDSSTEAFF
v_gene: TRBV19; d_gene: TRBD2; j_gene: TRBJ2-1; abundance: -; CDR3nt: TGTGCCAGTACATGGGCGGGAGGGCGACAGGTAGGGAATGAGCAGTTCTTC; CDR3aa: CASTWAGGRQVGNEQFF
v_gene: TRBV10-3; d_gene: TRBD1; j_gene: TRBJ1-2; abundance: -; CDR3nt: TGTGCCATCACCCGAGGGCAGGGGGGTATGAGTGGCTACACCTTC; CDR3aa: CAITRGQGGMSGYTF
v_gene: TRBV4-1; d_gene: -; j_gene: TRBJ1-1; abundance: -; CDR3nt: TGCGCCAGCAGCCAGCGGCAAATGAACACTGAAGCTTTCTTT; CDR3aa: CASSQRQMNTEAFF
v_gene: TRBV7-2; d_gene: -; j_gene: TRBJ2-1; abundance: once; CDR3nt: TGTGCCAGCAGCTTATATGGCTACAATGAGCGGTTCTTC; CDR3aa: CASSLYGYNERFF
v_gene: TRBV5-6; d_gene: -; j_gene: TRBJ1-1; abundance: medium-sized; CDR3nt: TGTGCCAGCAGCCCCGGGATGGGGTACAGGGTAGCTTTCTTT; CDR3aa: CASSPGMGYRVAFF
v_gene: TRBV27; d_gene: TRBD2; j_gene: TRBJ2-1; abundance: -; CDR3nt: TGTGCCAGCAGACGACTAGCGGGGGGCAACAATGAGCAGTTCTTC; CDR3aa: CASRRLAGGNNEQFF
v_gene: TRBV4-1; d_gene: TRBD1; j_gene: TRBJ2-7; abundance: -; CDR3nt: TGCGCCAGCAGCGTACAGGGGTTCGAGCAGTACTTC; CDR3aa: CASSVQGFEQYF
v_gene: TRBV11-2; d_gene: -; j_gene: TRBJ2-1; abundance: -; CDR3nt: TGTGCCAGCAGCTTACATGAGGGCCGTAATGAGCAGTTCTTC; CDR3aa: CASSLHEGRNEQFF
v_gene: TRBV21-1; d_gene: -; j_gene: TRBJ1-6; abundance: few; CDR3nt: TGTGCCAGCGCCGGGACAGCCATACCATATAATTCACCCCTCCACTTT; CDR3aa: CASAGTAIPYNSPLHF
v_gene: TRBV10-1; d_gene: -; j_gene: TRBJ2-1; abundance: few; CDR3nt: TGCGCCAGCAGTGAGTCTTTAGGCTCGGGAGAGCAGTTCTTC; CDR3aa: CASSESLGSGEQFF
v_gene: TRBV7-7; d_gene: -; j_gene: TRBJ1-1; abundance: -; CDR3nt: TGTGCTAGCAGCTTGGACTTGAACACTGAAGCTTTCTTT; CDR3aa: CASSLDLNTEAFF
v_gene: TRBV6-4; d_gene: -; j_gene: TRBJ2-2; abundance: few; CDR3nt: TGTGCCAGCGGAGGGTTCCTTGGATCCGGGGAGCTGTTTTTT; CDR3aa: CASGGFLGSGELFF